These 17 T cell receptor beta chains were sequenced from one sample in a study of shared clonotypes between healthy human individuals. Only CD45RO-negative cells positively selected for CCR7 counted as naive CD8 cells, so terminally differentiated effector memory CD45RA+ cells were excluded. The table came from immunoSEQ multiplex PCR; TCRdb's copy has only in-frame clones and leaves some out. This sample yields 800,000 to 950,000 clones, of which 90% to 97% are seen a single time; over 0.2% belongs to the top ten. Material for sequencing was naive CD8+ T cells sorted from blood. These receptors were obtained from a man aged 25 to 45 in good health.

Written as DNA, the CDR3 is TGTGCCAGCAGCCCACACTCTAAATACGAGCAGTACTTC. Translated: CASSPHSKYEQYF. This rearrangement joins TRBV13 to TRBJ2-7, with no clear D. Germline assignment: CDR1 PRHDT and CDR2 FYEKMQ (reference sequence). The CDR3 spans 13 residues. The germline V and J ends were trimmed by 5 bases and 4 bases, with 12 bases remaining between them.

A note on this clone: The same CDR3 can be traced to other DNA sequences in this sample. The chain is built from TRBV28 and TRBJ2-7; no clear D. CDR1 is MDHEN and CDR2 is SYDVKM in the germline V gene. With 3 bases removed from V and 2 bases from J, the gap between germline ends came to 5 bases. The CDR3 totals 12 residues. CDR3 amino acids: CASSLGTYEQYF. Here the CDR3 DNA reads TGTGCCAGCAGTTTGGGGACCTACGAGCAGTACTTC.

The V and J genes are TRBV14 and TRBJ2-1; D possibly corresponds to TRBD1 (5 bases). Germline assignment: CDR1 SGHDN and CDR2 FVKESK. V lost 2 bases, J lost 7 bases, and 12 bases lay in between. The CDR3 length is 14 residues. For the CDR3, the DNA is TGTGCCAGCAGCCAAAAAGGCAGGGCGAATGAGCAGTTCTTC. Its protein is CASSQKGRANEQFF. Looking up the rest from reference TRBV14 and TRBJ2-1 gives the full variable domain: EAGVTQFPSHSVIEKGQTVTLRCDPISGHDNLYWYRRVMGKEIKFLLHFVKESKQDESGMPNNRFLAERTGGTYSTLKVQPAELEDSGVYFCASSQKGRANEQFFGPGTRLTVL.

This rearrangement joins TRBV5-4 to TRBJ2-1, with 7 bases identical to TRBD1. V dropped 3 bases and J dropped 10; count of bases not matched to a gene: 4. CDR3 length: 12 residues. The germline CDR1 and CDR2 sequences are SGHNT and YYREEE (reference sequence). The CDR3 spells CASSSDRVEQFF. DNA for the CDR3: TGTGCCAGCAGCTCTGACAGGGTGGAGCAGTTCTTC.

The V call is TRBV6-5, the J call TRBJ2-3; no definite D call. From germline, CDR1 is MNHEY and CDR2 SVGAGI. Trimming pared 2 bases from V and 1 base from J, leaving 7 bases between. CDR3 length: 14 residues. The DNA for the CDR3 is TGTGCCAGCAGTTACGGACGTGGCACAGATACGCAGTATTTT. Amino acids: CASSYGRGTDTQYF.

This chain joins TRBV5-1 and TRBJ2-7; 10 bases are a match to TRBD2. With V trimmed by 3 bases and J by 2 bases, 2 bases remained unmatched. This CDR3 is built from 14 residues. Germline V gene sequence: CDR1 SGHRS, CDR2 YFSETQ. DNA for the CDR3: TGCGCCAGCAGCTCAGCGGGAGGGCCCTACGAGCAGTACTTC. Protein sequence: CASSSAGGPYEQYF.

The chain employs TRBV7-6 and TRBJ2-2, with D possibly being TRBD2 (5 bases). V lost 0 bases, J lost 1 base, and 15 bases lay in between. This CDR3 spans 18 amino acids. CDR1 is SGHVS, CDR2 FNYEAQ, per germline. The CDR3 region has the DNA TGTGCCAGCAGCTTAGCGATACTAGGACGGGGGAACACCGGGGAGCTGTTTTTT. Protein: CASSLAILGRGNTGELFF.

The V call is TRBV5-1, the J call TRBJ2-3, with a possible D match to TRBD2 (5 bases). There are 15 residues in the CDR3. Germline CDR1 and CDR2: SGHRS and YFSETQ. V lost 0 bases to trimming and J lost 2 bases, with 10 bases between them. The CDR3 coding sequence is TGCGCCAGCAGCTTGGTTCCCGGGATCACAGATACGCAGTATTTT. Translation: CASSLVPGITDTQYF.

This chain joins TRBV29-1 and TRBJ1-2; D gene ambiguous. The CDR3 is made up of 14 amino acids. Germline V gene data show CDR1 as SQVTM and CDR2 as ANQGSEA. V lost 4 bases and J 2 bases, leaving 14 bases between the germline ends. CDR3 in DNA: TGCAGCGTTGGGGCGAGGTCCTCCAACTATGGCTACACCTTC. Amino acid sequence: CSVGARSSNYGYTF.

This clone has a single count. V and J are TRBV7-2 and TRBJ2-7; D not certain. Deletions cut 5 bases from V and 3 bases from J, with 11 bases between. Germline values: CDR1 SGHTA, CDR2 FQGNSA. The CDR3 has 13 amino acids. The CDR3 DNA sequence: TGTGCCAGCAGCATCTCCAACAACTACGAGCAGTACTTC. It translates to CASSISNNYEQYF.

The CDR3 here is CASSPDTRGTEAFF. The CDR3, as DNA: TGCGCCAGCAGCCCGGACACCAGGGGGACTGAAGCTTTCTTT. The chain couples TRBV4-3 to TRBJ1-1; TRBD1 matches at 7 bases. The CDR3 covers 14 residues. V lost 4 bases to trimming and J lost 5 bases; unmatched junction nucleotides: 7. The germline gives CDR1 LGHNA, CDR2 YSLEER.

The V gene is TRBV7-9, the J gene TRBJ2-1, with 7 bases that match TRBD2. The CDR3 loop spans 16 amino acids. The V gene's germline CDR1 is SEHNR and CDR2 FQNEAQ (reference sequence). V dropped 1 base and J dropped 9; count of bases not matched to a gene: 12. CDR3 residues: CASSLGPSNGGGEQFF. For the CDR3, the DNA is TGTGCCAGCAGCTTAGGCCCCTCAAATGGGGGGGGTGAGCAGTTCTTC.

There are a few counts of this clone. The same CDR3 arises from other DNA sequences in this sample as well. Here the CDR3 reads CASSFDYEQYF. The CDR3 coding sequence is TGTGCCAGCAGTTTTGACTACGAGCAGTACTTC. The rearrangement joins TRBV28 to TRBJ2-7; D call uncertain. From germline, CDR1 is MDHEN and CDR2 SYDVKM. The CDR3 has 11 residues. Trimming took 3 bases from V and 3 from J, leaving 3 bases between them.

V gene TRBV5-1 combines with J gene TRBJ2-3, with D perhaps TRBD1 or TRBD2 (5 bases each). V was pared by 2 bases and J by 2 bases, with 12 bases between. Germline lookup yields CDR1 SGHRS and CDR2 YFSETQ. This CDR3 has 15 amino acids. The CDR3 coding sequence is TGCGCCAGCAGCTTCCGGGACGTTTCCACAGATACGCAGTATTTT. Amino acids: CASSFRDVSTDTQYF. Together with reference TRBV5-1 and TRBJ2-3, the CDR3 gives the full variable domain: KAGVTQTPRYLIKTRGQQVTLSCSPISGHRSVSWYQQTPGQGLQFLFEYFSETQRNKGNFPGRFSGRQFSNSRSEMNVSTLELGDSALYLCASSFRDVSTDTQYFGPGTRLTVL.

This chain connects TRBV12-5 to TRBJ2-7, with D perhaps matching TRBD1 (6 bases). Between the trimmed V and J ends, which lost 5 bases and 3 bases, there was a span of 8 bases. The CDR3 runs to 12 residues. Per germline, CDR1 LGHNT and CDR2 FRNRAP. CDR3 region: CASGTGFYEQYF. The CDR3 DNA reads as TGTGCTAGTGGTACAGGGTTCTACGAGCAGTACTTC. Drawing the rest from reference TRBV12-5 and TRBJ2-7, the complete variable domain is DARVTQTPRHKVTEMGQEVTMRCQPILGHNTVFWYRQTMMQGLELLAYFRNRAPLDDSGMPKDRFSAEMPDATLATLKIQPSEPRDSAVYFCASGTGFYEQYFGPGTRLTVT.

The chain carries TRBV5-4 and TRBJ2-6, with TRBD1 as a possible D gene (6 bases). Deletions cut 6 bases from V and 1 base from J, with 20 bases between. The CDR3 extends over 18 amino acids. The germline gives CDR1 SGHNT, CDR2 YYREEE (reference sequence). The CDR3 sequence is CASNPQGTLTSGANVLTF. The CDR3 DNA is TGTGCCAGCAATCCACAGGGCACACTTACTTCTGGGGCCAACGTCCTGACTTTC.

This chain links TRBV9 with TRBJ2-7, with D perhaps matching TRBD1 or TRBD2 (5 bases each). V was pared by 4 bases and J by 2 bases, with 13 bases between. The CDR3 runs 14 residues. Germline CDR1 reads SGDLS; CDR2 reads YYNGEE. DNA for the CDR3: TGTGCCAGCAGCCCCCGGGACGGACCCTACGAGCAGTACTTC. It yields the protein CASSPRDGPYEQYF.